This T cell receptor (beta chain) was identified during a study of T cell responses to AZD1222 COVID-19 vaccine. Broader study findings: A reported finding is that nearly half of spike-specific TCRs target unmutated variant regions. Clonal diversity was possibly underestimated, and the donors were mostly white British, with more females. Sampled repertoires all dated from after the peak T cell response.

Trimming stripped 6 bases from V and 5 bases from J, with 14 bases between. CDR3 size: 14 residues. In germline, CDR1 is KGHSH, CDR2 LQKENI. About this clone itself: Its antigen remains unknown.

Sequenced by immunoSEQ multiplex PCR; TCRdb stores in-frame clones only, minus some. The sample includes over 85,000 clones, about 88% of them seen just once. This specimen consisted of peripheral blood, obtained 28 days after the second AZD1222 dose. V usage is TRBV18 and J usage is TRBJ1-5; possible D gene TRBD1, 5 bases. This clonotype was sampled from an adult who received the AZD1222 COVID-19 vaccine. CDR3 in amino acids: CASSLWGEDQPQHF. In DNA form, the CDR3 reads TGTGCCAGCTCTCTGTGGGGGGAAGATCAGCCCCAGCATTTT.